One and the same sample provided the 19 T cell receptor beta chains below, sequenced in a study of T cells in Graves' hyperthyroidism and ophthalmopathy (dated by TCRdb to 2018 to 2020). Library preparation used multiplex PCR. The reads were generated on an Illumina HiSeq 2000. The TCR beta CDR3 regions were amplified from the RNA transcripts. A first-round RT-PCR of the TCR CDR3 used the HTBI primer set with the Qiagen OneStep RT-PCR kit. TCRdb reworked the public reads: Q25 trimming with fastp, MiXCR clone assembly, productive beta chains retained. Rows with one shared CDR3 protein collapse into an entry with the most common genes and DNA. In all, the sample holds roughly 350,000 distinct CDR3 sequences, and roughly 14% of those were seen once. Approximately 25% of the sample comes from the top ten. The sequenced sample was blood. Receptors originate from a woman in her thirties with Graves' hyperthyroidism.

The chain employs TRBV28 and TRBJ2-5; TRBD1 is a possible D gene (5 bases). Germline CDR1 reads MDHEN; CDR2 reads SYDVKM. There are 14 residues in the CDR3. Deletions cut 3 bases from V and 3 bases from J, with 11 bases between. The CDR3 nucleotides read TGTGCCAGCAGTTTTGTAGGGGCTGAAGAGACCCAGTACTTC. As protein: CASSFVGAEETQYF.

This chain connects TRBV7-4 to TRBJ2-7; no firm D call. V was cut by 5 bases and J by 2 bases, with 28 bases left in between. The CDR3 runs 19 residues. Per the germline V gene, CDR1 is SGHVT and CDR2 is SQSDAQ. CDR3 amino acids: CASSHPKQRTAQLPYEQYF. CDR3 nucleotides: TGTGCCAGCAGCCACCCAAAACAAAGGACGGCCCAACTTCCCTACGAGCAGTACTTC.

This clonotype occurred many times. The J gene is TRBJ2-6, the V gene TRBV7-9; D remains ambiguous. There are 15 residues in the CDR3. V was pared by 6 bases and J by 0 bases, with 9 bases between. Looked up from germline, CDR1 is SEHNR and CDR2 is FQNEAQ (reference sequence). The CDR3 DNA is TGTGCCAGCAGTCACCCAAGCTCTGGGGCCAACGTCCTGACTTTC. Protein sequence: CASSHPSSGANVLTF.

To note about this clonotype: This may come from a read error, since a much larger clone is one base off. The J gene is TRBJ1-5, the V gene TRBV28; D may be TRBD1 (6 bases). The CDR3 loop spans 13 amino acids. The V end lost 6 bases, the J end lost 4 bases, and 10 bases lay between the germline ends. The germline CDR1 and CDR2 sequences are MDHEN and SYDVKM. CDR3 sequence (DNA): TGTGCCAGCAGAAGGGGGGTAAATCAGCCCCAGCATTTT. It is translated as CASRRGVNQPQHF.

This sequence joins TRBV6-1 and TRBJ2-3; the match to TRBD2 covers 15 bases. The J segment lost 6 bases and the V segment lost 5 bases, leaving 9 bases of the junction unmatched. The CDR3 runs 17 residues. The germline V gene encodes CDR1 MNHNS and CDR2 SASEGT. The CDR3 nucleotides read TGTGCCAGCAGTCCCCGGACTAGCGGGAGGGCCCTGGATACGCAGTATTTT. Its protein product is CASSPRTSGRALDTQYF.

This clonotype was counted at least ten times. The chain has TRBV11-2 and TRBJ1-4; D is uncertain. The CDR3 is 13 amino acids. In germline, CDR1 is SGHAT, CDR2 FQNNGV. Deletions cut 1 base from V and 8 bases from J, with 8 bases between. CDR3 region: CASSLAHTEKLFF. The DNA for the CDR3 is TGTGCCAGCAGCTTAGCCCATACCGAAAAACTGTTTTTT. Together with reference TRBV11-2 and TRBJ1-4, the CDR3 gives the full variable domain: EAGVAQSPRYKIIEKRQSVAFWCNPISGHATLYWYQQILGQGPKLLIQFQNNGVVDDSQLPKDRFSAERLKGVDSTLKIQPAKLEDSAVYLCASSLAHTEKLFFGSGTQLSVL.

The DNA of the CDR3 is TGTGCCAGCAGCTTAAGTCTAGGGACTACCAATGAGCAGTTCTTC. Translating it yields CASSLSLGTTNEQFF. The chain carries TRBV7-3 and TRBJ2-1; 7 bases map to TRBD2. CDR1 is SGHTA and CDR2 is FQGTGA in the germline V gene. The ends lost 1 base at V and 6 bases at J; junction bases unmatched: 6. The CDR3 is made up of 15 amino acids.

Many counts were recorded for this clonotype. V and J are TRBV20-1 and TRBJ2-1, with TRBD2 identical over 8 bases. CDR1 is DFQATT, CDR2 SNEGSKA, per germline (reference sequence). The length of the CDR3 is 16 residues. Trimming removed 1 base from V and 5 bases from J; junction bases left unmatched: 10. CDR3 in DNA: TGCAGTGCTAGAGGGGTCCGTGGGACTAGTGACAATGAGCAGTTCTTC. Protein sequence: CSARGVRGTSDNEQFF.

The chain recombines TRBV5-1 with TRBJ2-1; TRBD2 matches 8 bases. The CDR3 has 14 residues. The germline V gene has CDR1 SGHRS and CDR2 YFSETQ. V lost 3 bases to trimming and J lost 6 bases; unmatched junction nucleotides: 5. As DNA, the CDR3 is TGCGCCAGCAGCTCGGGAGGGCATGTCAATGAGCAGTTCTTC. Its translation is CASSSGGHVNEQFF. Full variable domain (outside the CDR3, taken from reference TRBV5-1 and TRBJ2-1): KAGVTQTPRYLIKTRGQQVTLSCSPISGHRSVSWYQQTPGQGLQFLFEYFSETQRNKGNFPGRFSGRQFSNSRSEMNVSTLELGDSALYLCASSSGGHVNEQFFGPGTRLTVL.

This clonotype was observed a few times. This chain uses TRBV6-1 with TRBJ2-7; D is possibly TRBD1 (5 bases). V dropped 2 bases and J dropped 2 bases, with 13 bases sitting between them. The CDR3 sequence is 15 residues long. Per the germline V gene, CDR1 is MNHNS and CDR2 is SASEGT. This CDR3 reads CASSEYWQGTYEQYF. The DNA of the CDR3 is TGTGCCAGCAGTGAATATTGGCAGGGCACCTACGAGCAGTACTTC.

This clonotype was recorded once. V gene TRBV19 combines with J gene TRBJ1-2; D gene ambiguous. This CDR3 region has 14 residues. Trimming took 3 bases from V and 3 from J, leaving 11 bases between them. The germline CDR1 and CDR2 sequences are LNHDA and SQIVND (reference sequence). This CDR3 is CASSIGSRDYGYTF. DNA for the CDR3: TGTGCCAGTAGTATCGGGAGTCGAGACTATGGCTACACCTTC.

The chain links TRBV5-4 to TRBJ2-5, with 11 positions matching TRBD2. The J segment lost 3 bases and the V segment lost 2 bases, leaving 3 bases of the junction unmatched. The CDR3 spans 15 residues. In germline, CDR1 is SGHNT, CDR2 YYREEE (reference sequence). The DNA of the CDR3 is TGTGCCAGCAGCTTAGGGGGACTAGCGGAAGAGACCCAGTACTTC. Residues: CASSLGGLAEETQYF.

The CDR3 is CASSQRMGEKLFF. CDR3 nucleotides: TGCGCCAGCAGCCAAAGAATGGGGGAAAAACTGTTTTTT. The chain uses TRBV4-3 and TRBJ1-4; D is unclear. V dropped 2 bases and J dropped 8 bases, with 9 bases sitting between them. Germline V gene sequence: CDR1 LGHNA, CDR2 YSLEER. This CDR3 spans 13 amino acids.

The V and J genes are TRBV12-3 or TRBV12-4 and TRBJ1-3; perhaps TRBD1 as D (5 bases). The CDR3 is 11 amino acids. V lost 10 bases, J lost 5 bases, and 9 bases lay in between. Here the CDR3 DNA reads TGTGCCACTGGGGGGAGAAACACCATATATTTT. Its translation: CATGGRNTIYF.

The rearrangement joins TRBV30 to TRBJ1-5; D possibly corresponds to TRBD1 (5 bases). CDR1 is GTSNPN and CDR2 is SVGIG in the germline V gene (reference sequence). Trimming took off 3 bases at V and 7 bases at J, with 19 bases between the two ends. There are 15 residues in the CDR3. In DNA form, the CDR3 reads TGTGCCTGGAGCCCCCGGGGGGGGATCGGGCAGCCCCAGCATTTT. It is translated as CAWSPRGGIGQPQHF.

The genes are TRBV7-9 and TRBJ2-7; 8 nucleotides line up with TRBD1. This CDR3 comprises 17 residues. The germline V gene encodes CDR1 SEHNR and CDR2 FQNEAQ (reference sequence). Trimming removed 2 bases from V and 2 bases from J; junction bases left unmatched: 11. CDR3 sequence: CASSLPKPGQDTYEQYF. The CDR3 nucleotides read TGTGCCAGCAGCTTACCAAAGCCGGGACAGGATACCTACGAGCAGTACTTC.

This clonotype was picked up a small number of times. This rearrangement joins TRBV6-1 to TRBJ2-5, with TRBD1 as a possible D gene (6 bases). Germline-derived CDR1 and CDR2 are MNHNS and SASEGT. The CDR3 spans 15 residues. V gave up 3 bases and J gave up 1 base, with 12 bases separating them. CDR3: CASSEQRGTQETQYF. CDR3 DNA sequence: TGTGCCAGCAGTGAGCAAAGGGGGACCCAAGAGACCCAGTACTTC.

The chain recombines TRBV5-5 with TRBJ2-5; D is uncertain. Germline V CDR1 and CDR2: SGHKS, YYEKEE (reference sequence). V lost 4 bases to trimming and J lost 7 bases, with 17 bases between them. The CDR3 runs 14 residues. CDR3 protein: CASSEITEIGTQYF. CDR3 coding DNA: TGTGCCAGCAGCGAGATAACAGAAATCGGGACCCAGTACTTC. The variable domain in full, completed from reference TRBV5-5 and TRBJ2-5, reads DAGVTQSPTHLIKTRGQQVTLRCSPISGHKSVSWYQQVLGQGPQFIFQYYEKEERGRGNFPDRFSARQFPNYSSELNVNALLLGDSALYLCASSEITEIGTQYFGPGTRLLVL.

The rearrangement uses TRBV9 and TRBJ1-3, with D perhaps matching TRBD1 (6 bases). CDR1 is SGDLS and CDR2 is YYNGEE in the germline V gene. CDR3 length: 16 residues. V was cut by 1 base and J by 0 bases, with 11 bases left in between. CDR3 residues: CASSVRGQVSGNTIYF. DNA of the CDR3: TGTGCCAGCAGCGTACGGGGACAAGTCTCTGGAAACACCATATATTTT.